The clone carrying this T cell receptor (beta chain) was seen a few times. Its antigen is not identified. Germline CDR1 is MNHEY and CDR2 is SMNVEV (reference sequence). V lost 5 bases and J lost 5; bases outside the gene matches: 4. This CDR3 contains 13 residues. CD45RO/CCR7/CD25/CD127/CD95/CD27 staining was used to isolate CD4+ naive, central memory, regulatory and stem cell-like memory cells by sorting. The data derive from a study of beta chain features in type 1 diabetes. TCRB transcripts that were expressed got sequenced, as all of the isolated RNA had been reverse transcribed. Naive, central memory and regulatory T cell samples averaged about 3.6 million immunoSEQ reads each. TCRdb keeps only in-frame clones here, not all; method: immunoSEQ multiplex PCR. The sample yields roughly 350,000 clones, over 9% seen once. Study-wide points: Researchers cautioned that cDNA sequencing could over-represent cells with high TCR expression. Any HLA-type effect on TCRB rearrangement remained unresolved here. For Type 1 diabetes patients, all four CD4+ subsets carried TCRB CDR3s that were moderately but significantly shorter.

The rearrangement joins TRBV27 to TRBJ2-5; 8 nucleotides line up with TRBD1. The sequenced material came from central memory CD4+ T cells from blood. The source of this sequence is a man younger than 45 with type 1 diabetes. The CDR3 bases are TGTGCCAGCAGTCGGACAGGGACGGAGACCCAGTACTTC. It yields the protein CASSRTGTETQYF.